The 10 T cell receptor beta chains below all came from one sample that was sequenced in a study of cytomegalovirus exposure and HLA in healthy donors. The PCR made use of 60 Vbeta and 13 Jbeta primers. The protocol was immunoSEQ multiplex PCR, while the TCRdb copy is restricted to in-frame clones and leaves out a portion. Its table records approximately 140,000 clones. The sequenced material came from PBMCs. The receptor source for this set is a woman between 35 and 50 years old in good health and CMV-seronegative.

This chain joins TRBV6-4 and TRBJ2-3, with D maybe TRBD2 (5 bases). From germline, CDR1 is MRHNA and CDR2 SNTAGT. The CDR3 covers 11 residues. V lost 6 bases, J lost 8 bases, and 9 bases lay in between. CDR3 coding DNA: TGTGCCAGCAGCCAAGGAGGTACGCAGTATTTT. This codes for CASSQGGTQYF.

J is TRBJ1-6 and V is TRBV7-2; D unresolved. The CDR3 runs to 13 residues. Trimming shortened V by 3 bases and J by 10 bases, and 10 bases separated the two germline ends. Germline V CDR1 and CDR2: SGHTA, FQGNSA. The CDR3, as DNA: TGTGCCAGCAGCTTGAATCGGGGATCACCCCTCCACTTT. Protein product: CASSLNRGSPLHF. Looking up the rest from reference TRBV7-2 and TRBJ1-6 gives the full variable domain: GAGVSQSPSNKVTEKGKDVELRCDPISGHTALYWYRQSLGQGLEFLIYFQGNSAPDKSGLPSDRFSAERTGGSVSTLTIQRTQQEDSAVYLCASSLNRGSPLHFGNGTRLTVT.

This chain joins TRBV23-1 and TRBJ1-5; no clear D gene. TRBV23-1 is reported as an ORF; its role is uncertain. The CDR3 has 14 amino acids. V was shortened by 8 bases and J by 2 bases, with 13 bases between the two germline ends. The chain's CDR3 is CASVPTGGNQPQHF. In DNA, the CDR3 is TGCGCCAGCGTCCCGACGGGTGGCAATCAGCCCCAGCATTTT.

V and J are TRBV19 and TRBJ2-1, with 8 bases matching TRBD2. This CDR3 spans 15 amino acids. CDR1 is LNHDA, CDR2 SQIVND, per germline (reference sequence). Trimming cost V 6 bases and J 0 bases; bases outside gene matches: 4. The CDR3 loop reads CASRERGSSYNEQFF. The CDR3 DNA sequence: TGTGCCAGTAGAGAGCGGGGGAGCTCCTACAATGAGCAGTTCTTC. Filled out from reference TRBV19 and TRBJ2-1, the complete variable domain reads DGGITQSPKYLFRKEGQNVTLSCEQNLNHDAMYWYRQDPGQGLRLIYYSQIVNDFQKGDIAEGYSVSREKKESFPLTVTSAQKNPTAFYLCASRERGSSYNEQFFGPGTRLTVL.

The chain joins TRBV5-4 to TRBJ1-4; perhaps TRBD1 as D (6 bases). The V end was cut by 4 bases, the J end by 0 bases, with 13 bases between. This CDR3 is built from 16 residues. The germline CDR1 and CDR2 sequences are SGHNT and YYREEE (reference sequence). The CDR3 DNA is TGTGCCAGCAGCCGGGGAGGGGGGACAACTAATGAAAAACTGTTTTTT. Protein product: CASSRGGGTTNEKLFF.

The gene calls are TRBV6-5 and TRBJ1-5, with 9 bases fitting TRBD1. CDR3 length: 16 residues. Germline V lookup: CDR1 MNHEY, CDR2 SVGAGI. Unmatched junction bases numbered 1, after V lost 0 bases and J lost 1 base. CDR3: CASSYSGQGSNQPQHF. CDR3 DNA: TGTGCCAGCAGTTACTCCGGACAGGGGAGCAATCAGCCCCAGCATTTT.

The J gene is TRBJ1-6, the V gene TRBV5-5; 7 bases align to TRBD1. Germline V lookup: CDR1 SGHKS, CDR2 YYEKEE (reference sequence). The CDR3 covers 14 residues. V shed 1 base and J 8 bases; nucleotides not matched to a gene: 3. The CDR3 DNA sequence: TGTGCCAGCAGCTTGAACAGGGGTGATTCACCCCTCCACTTT. Translated: CASSLNRGDSPLHF.

The chain links TRBV6-5 to TRBJ1-5; weak D call: TRBD1 (5 bases). V lost 2 bases and J 0 bases, leaving 11 bases between the germline ends. There are 16 residues in the CDR3. Germline V CDR1 and CDR2: MNHEY, SVGAGI. DNA for the CDR3: TGTGCCAGCAGTTACGGAGGGACCTATAGCAATCAGCCCCAGCATTTT. This translates into CASSYGGTYSNQPQHF.

CDR3 sequence (DNA): TGCGCCAGCAGCTTGGGCCGGGGGGAGGACGAGCAGTACTTC. Amino acids: CASSLGRGEDEQYF. The chain joins TRBV5-1 to TRBJ2-7, with 7 bases that match TRBD2. The germline V gene encodes CDR1 SGHRS and CDR2 YFSETQ. This CDR3 comprises 14 residues. V was clipped by 0 bases and J by 5 bases; unmatched bases: 5.

The CDR3 sequence: CASSINSGYTQYF. CDR3 coding DNA: TGCGCCAGCAGCATCAATAGCGGGTATACGCAGTATTTT. This chain links TRBV5-1 with TRBJ2-3; 7 bases are shared with TRBD2. The V gene's germline CDR1 is SGHRS and CDR2 YFSETQ. CDR3 length: 13 residues. Trimming at V came to 4 bases and at J to 7 bases, leaving 6 bases not matched to a gene.